This entry is about one T cell receptor (beta chain). This entry comes from a study of blood T cell repertoires in COVID-19. The protocol was immunoSEQ multiplex PCR, while the TCRdb copy is restricted to in-frame clones and leaves out a portion. The sample has about 270,000 clones, approximately 87% seen once. The J segment lost 3 bases and the V segment lost 5 bases, leaving 8 bases of the junction unmatched. This CDR3 is built from 17 residues. Germline CDR1 LGHDT, CDR2 YNNKEL (reference sequence). The chain combines TRBV3-1 (or the pseudogene TRBV3-2) with TRBJ2-4; 12 positions match TRBD2. This clonotype was sampled from a woman in her thirties with COVID-19, enrolled during active disease. Material for sequencing was peripheral blood. CDR3 nucleotide sequence: TGTGCCAGCAGCACGACTAGCGGGGGCTCTATCAAAAACATTCAGTACTTC. This encodes CASSTTSGGSIKNIQYF.